The clone carrying this T cell receptor beta chain was seen just once. Assay used: immunoSEQ multiplex PCR; TCRdb lists only in-frame clones, some missing. The sample has 60,000 to 70,000 clones, about 90% seen once. Patients at the Seattle site were enrolled during active infection and followed longitudinally. From germline, CDR1 is MDHEN and CDR2 SYDVKM. The CDR3 has 14 amino acids. The V gene end was trimmed by 2 bases and the J gene end by 6 bases; junction bases not matched to a gene: 6. This sample is drawn from a study of blood T cell repertoires in COVID-19. Material: peripheral blood. The gene calls are TRBV28 and TRBJ1-2, with TRBD1 matching over 7 bases. The clonotype comes from a man aged 40-49 years with COVID-19, enrolled during active disease. For the CDR3, the DNA is TGTGCCAGCAGTTTACGACAGGGCACCCATGGCTACACCTTC. Protein sequence: CASSLRQGTHGYTF.